This TCR beta chain was obtained from a study of shared clonotypes between healthy human individuals (dated by TCRdb to between 2020 and 2021). Broadly, across the study: The cohort included three men and a couple of women between 18 and 49 years of age. Per donor, three plates each were used for CD4 naive and CD4 memory, two for CD8 naive, and one for CD8 memory. Blood TCR repertoires of roughly 5 healthy adults were deeply sequenced to estimate repertoire size and the extent of clonotype sharing between individuals. To increase sequencing depth and limit assay-specific biases, different laboratories used diverse techniques to prepare libraries and sequence TCR repertoires. Between about 0.94 and 8.9 billion PBMCs per donor were obtained by leukapheresis.

V lost 4 bases and J lost 2 bases; the stretch between them is 12 bases long. The CDR3 numbers 14 residues from cysteine through phenylalanine. CDR3 DNA only is kept here, 42 bases in frame from base 1. The germline V gene provides CDR1 SQVTM and CDR2 ANQGSEA. With respect to this clone: The clone's antigen remains unknown. Per-nucleotide qualities are absent, and no much larger clonotype sits a single base away.

What the authors observed across the whole study: Larger estimated clonotype richness was generally found for naive subsets than for memory subsets. When several donors were compared, the shared fraction of clonotypes was 5% to 6.5% for naive CD4, roughly 3.4% for naive CD8, 2.3% for memory CD4, and 0.4% for memory CD8. Rarefaction of sorted-subset datasets indicated incomplete sequencing despite the large sequencing depth. Because the study included a small number of donors, the genetic and exposure-history diversity represented was limited. Based on pairwise subsampling, the degree of clonotype sharing among donors was expected to be affected by sequencing depth. Sampling was limited to blood, and TCR repertoires in tissue likely differ from TCR repertoires in blood. Compared with non-shared clonotypes, the clonotypes found in all four sorted-subset donors had higher generation probabilities.

Donors were healthy HIV-negative adults with no recently reported acute infections or vaccinations. All donors were Caucasian adults living in Nashville, Tennessee, USA. CD4+ T cells were enriched through magnetic negative selection, after which naive cells were positively selected on CD45RA and the remaining negative fraction served as the memory subset. Blood was obtained by leukapheresis, after which PBMCs were separated by Ficoll-Histopaque density gradient centrifugation and cryopreserved in liquid nitrogen vapor phase. Analytical flow cytometry was used to check the purity and quantity of each magnetically sorted T cell population. Genomic DNA was isolated from each sorted fraction and quantified by UV absorbance on a Nanodrop 2000c. TCR CDR3 regions were amplified from genomic DNA by multiplex PCR using the deep immunoSEQ assay. Genomic DNA extracted from each cell subset was distributed evenly over all wells of several immunoSEQ 96-well plates, and each plate served as one replicate. Each replicate PCR for sorted subsets received about 180 ng genomic DNA, equal to tens of thousands of T cell genomes. Purified libraries were quantified with a Qubit 3.0 fluorometer, sized on a Bioanalyzer 2100, and re-quantified with the KAPA Library Quantification kit. Every immunoSEQ 96-well plate was sequenced on a dedicated single-read 150-cycle Illumina NextSeq 550 flow cell. The authors' pipeline ran thus. Because the immunoSEQ output held only junctional sequences and lacked quality scores, the filtering could not match the filtering applied to full-length reads. Sequences were annotated with PyIR, a Python wrapper for IgBLAST v1.9, and V/J genes and CDR3 were assigned using IMGT germline references. Reads were filtered out if the reads had weak V/J assignments (E-value above 1e-6), no CDR3, stop codons, out-of-frame junctions, or ambiguous translated residues. V3J clonotypes were defined as sequences sharing an identical inferred V gene, J gene, and CDR3 amino acid sequence. Percentage overlap between repertoires was computed as shared unique clonotypes divided by the size of the smaller repertoire. RTK rarefaction, the Chao1 estimator, and Recon v2.1 estimates of unobserved clonotypes were used to assess repertoire richness. Generation probabilities for all TCRbeta clonotypes obtained by the gDNA method from four donors were computed using OLGA. The table was pulled from immuneACCESS by TCRdb, which kept in-frame rearrangements only. Such tables lose some clones; where checked, under half of the loss comes from unresolved V genes, and the rest has no known cause. V and J calls and clone size are as listed in that table; D and trimming were resolved from the DNA. The sample table shows around 2.5 million clones, and 93% are seen once. The top ten clonotypes cover 0.36% of the sample.

The rearrangement combines TRBV29-1 with TRBJ1-3; the D gene is unclear. The source of this sequence is a man aged 18 to 29 in good health. Some clones in this sample may be carry-over from other donors' samples. The sequenced sample was naive CD4+ T cells from PBMCs. The cell subset or site tag for this specimen amounts to: CD45RA+ positively selected. The DNA sequence is given as TGCAGCGTTGGGACTGGGTTTGCTGGAAACACCATATATTTT. Translated, this gives CSVGTGFAGNTIYF.